This TCR beta chain was retrieved from a study of Ad26.COV2.S vaccination and SARS-CoV-2 variants. Method: immunoSEQ multiplex PCR; TCRdb's copy keeps in-frame clones and lacks some. Counted here are 350,000 to 400,000 clones, roughly nine tenths occurring once; the ten biggest clones make up roughly 3%. In this sample, this clone turned up once. The target antigen is unknown. Study observations and caveats: Assessments of TCR breadth and depth may have underestimated the total T cell responses.

The CDR3 has 11 residues. Germline V gene sequence: CDR1 DFQATT, CDR2 SNEGSKA (reference sequence). Trimming took 3 bases from V and 8 from J, leaving 10 bases between them. Treatment specified: approximately 18 received Ad26.COV2.S at low or high dose, single or two shots; 5 received placebo; per-sample allocation not given. Specimens were obtained on day 63 following the first vaccine or placebo injection. The origin of this receptor is a person aged 18-60 years who received the Ad26.COV2.S COVID-19 vaccine or a placebo. Sequenced here: peripheral blood, sampled in a trial of Ad26.COV2.S vaccine versus placebo. The rearrangement joins TRBV20-1 to TRBJ1-1; the D is unclear. The CDR3 bases are TGCAGTGCTAGGATGGCCAGGGAAGCTTTCTTT. The encoded protein is CSARMAREAFF.